This entry lists 28 T cell receptor beta chains sequenced from one sample in a study of cytotoxic CD8 clonotypes in ibrutinib-treated CLL. Sequencing was performed with immunoSEQ multiplex PCR; in TCRdb, only in-frame clones are kept and a portion is missing. Among roughly 13,000 clones listed, about two thirds were seen once. The input for sequencing was PBMCs, taken before ibrutinib treatment. The receptors come from a human donor with chronic lymphocytic leukemia.

V is TRBV25-1 and J is TRBJ1-4, with TRBD1 matching over 10 bases. J gave up 7 bases and V 7 bases, and 6 bases lay outside the gene matches. Germline assignment: CDR1 MGHDK and CDR2 SYGVNS. The CDR3 is 14 amino acids. CDR3 DNA sequence: TGTGCCAGCACCACCGGGACAGGGGTTGAAAAACTGTTTTTT. Translation: CASTTGTGVEKLFF.

The CDR3 loop reads CASSQGGTASGANVLTF. The CDR3 DNA reads as TGCGCCAGCAGCCAAGGGGGGACAGCCTCTGGGGCCAACGTCCTGACTTTC. V gene TRBV4-3 combines with J gene TRBJ2-6, with 7 bases identical to TRBD1. V gave up 1 base and J gave up 0 bases; unmatched junction bases: 3. The length of the CDR3 is 17 residues. The germline CDR1 and CDR2 sequences are LGHNA and YSLEER.

V is TRBV7-9 and J is TRBJ2-3; TRBD2 is a possible D gene (7 bases). V was pared by 0 bases and J by 0 bases, with 10 bases between. Germline CDR1 SEHNR, CDR2 FQNEAQ (reference sequence). The CDR3 length is 16 residues. CDR3 in DNA: TGTGCCAGCAGCTTAGCTCGGGGGGCTAGCACAGATACGCAGTATTTT. Translation: CASSLARGASTDTQYF.

This clone was picked up a small number of times. V usage is TRBV7-6 and J usage is TRBJ1-2; D uncertain. Trimming pared 5 bases from V and 2 bases from J, leaving 9 bases between. The germline V gene has CDR1 SGHVS and CDR2 FNYEAQ. This CDR3 has 13 residues. CDR3 loop: CASSLDENYGYTF. The CDR3 DNA is TGTGCCAGCAGCCTCGACGAGAACTATGGCTACACCTTC. The variable domain in full, with the rest retrieved from reference TRBV7-6 and TRBJ1-2, is GAGVSQSPRYKVTKRGQDVALRCDPISGHVSLYWYRQALGQGPEFLTYFNYEAQQDKSGLPNDRFSAERPEGSISTLTIQRTEQRDSAMYRCASSLDENYGYTFGSGTRLTVV.

The chain couples TRBV7-2 to TRBJ2-2; D ambiguous. The CDR3 runs to 14 residues. Trimming removed 5 bases from V and 3 bases from J, with 10 bases in between. Germline loops: CDR1 SGHTA, CDR2 FQGNSA. The DNA of the CDR3 is TGTGCCAGCAGCACAGAAAGGGACACCGGGGAGCTGTTTTTT. This translates into CASSTERDTGELFF.

V and J are TRBV19 and TRBJ2-2; D is ambiguous. CDR3 length: 13 amino acids. Trimming removed 3 bases from V and 5 bases from J, with 7 bases in between. The V gene's germline CDR1 is LNHDA and CDR2 SQIVND (reference sequence). The DNA for the CDR3 is TGTGCCAGTAGTATGTTGGGGACCGGGGAGCTGTTTTTT. Translated: CASSMLGTGELFF.

J is TRBJ1-5 and V is TRBV5-5; D is undetermined. Deletions cut 4 bases from V and 6 bases from J, with 17 bases between. This CDR3 has 15 residues. In germline, CDR1 is SGHKS, CDR2 YYEKEE (reference sequence). CDR3 loop: CASSRSGLLGQPQHF. The CDR3 DNA follows: TGTGCCAGCAGCCGATCAGGCCTCTTAGGTCAGCCCCAGCATTTT.

This rearrangement joins TRBV30 to TRBJ1-1; D is uncertain. CDR3 size: 11 residues. Germline V lookup: CDR1 GTSNPN, CDR2 SVGIG (reference sequence). V shed 0 bases and J shed 9 bases, with 8 bases lying between them. CDR3 DNA sequence: TGTGCCTGGAGTGTCCCCGAGAAAGCTTTCTTT. Its protein is CAWSVPEKAFF. The whole variable domain, filled in from reference TRBV30 and TRBJ1-1, reads SQTIHQWPATLVQPVGSPLSLECTVEGTSNPNLYWYRQAAGRGLQLLFYSVGIGQISSEVPQNLSASRPQDRQFILSSKKLLLSDSGFYLCAWSVPEKAFFGQGTRLTVV.

This clone was counted only a few times. The chain employs TRBV10-3 and TRBJ1-2; no definite D call. V lost 0 bases to trimming and J lost 5 bases, with 10 bases between them. The CDR3 covers 14 residues. The germline CDR1 and CDR2 sequences are ENHRY and SYGVKD. The DNA of the CDR3 is TGTGCCATCAGTGAGTCTGTGGCTTGGTATGGCTACACCTTC. This codes for CAISESVAWYGYTF.

This chain joins TRBV18 and TRBJ2-1; no clear D gene. Germline lookup yields CDR1 KGHSH and CDR2 LQKENI. The CDR3 covers 15 residues. V lost 3 bases, J lost 0 bases, and 9 bases lay in between. CDR3 amino acids: CASSPRTGSYNEQFF. The DNA for the CDR3 is TGTGCCAGCTCACCGCGCACGGGCTCCTACAATGAGCAGTTCTTC.

This clone was counted a single time. The rearrangement uses TRBV9 and TRBJ2-5; D possibly corresponds to TRBD2 (6 bases). The CDR3 runs 14 residues. CDR1 is SGDLS, CDR2 YYNGEE, per germline. V was shortened by 0 bases and J by 3 bases, with 9 bases between the two germline ends. CDR3 loop: CASSVAPGEETQYF. DNA for the CDR3: TGTGCCAGCAGCGTAGCTCCGGGGGAAGAGACCCAGTACTTC.

In this sample, this clone turned up a few times. J is TRBJ2-2 and V is TRBV28; 9 bases match TRBD1. This CDR3 contains 15 residues. Germline V lookup: CDR1 MDHEN, CDR2 SYDVKM. V was pared by 4 bases and J by 3 bases, with 3 bases of the junction left unmatched. The CDR3 DNA is TGTGCCAGCAGTTGGGGGACAGGGTACACCGGGGAGCTGTTTTTT. This gives the protein CASSWGTGYTGELFF.

The rearrangement links TRBV4-1 to TRBJ1-5; D not resolved. Germline lookup yields CDR1 MGHRA and CDR2 YSYEKL. CDR3 length equals 16 residues. Deletions cut 0 bases from V and 7 bases from J, with 16 bases between. CDR3 residues: CASSQDGLGSRQPQHF. The DNA of the CDR3 is TGCGCCAGCAGCCAAGATGGGTTGGGTTCGCGGCAGCCCCAGCATTTT.

This rearrangement joins TRBV7-8 to TRBJ1-5; weak D call: TRBD1 (6 bases). CDR1 is SGHVS, CDR2 FQNEAQ, per germline. The V gene lost 0 bases and the J gene lost 4 bases, with 13 bases spanning the gap. The CDR3 has 16 amino acids. The DNA of the CDR3 is TGTGCCAGCAGCTTAGCCCGCTCCCAGGGGAATCAGCCCCAGCATTTT. Translating it yields CASSLARSQGNQPQHF.

This rearrangement joins TRBV5-6 to TRBJ2-1; TRBD2 aligns across 7 bases. CDR1 and CDR2 (germline): SGHDT, YYEEEE. This CDR3 is built from 15 residues. Trimming at V came to 0 bases and at J to 7 bases, leaving 7 bases not matched to a gene. The CDR3 region has the DNA TGTGCCAGCAGCTTGGGGTTAGCGGGTTATAATGAGCAGTTCTTC. Encoded protein: CASSLGLAGYNEQFF.

This sequence joins TRBV5-4 and TRBJ2-3; TRBD2 might be the D (6 bases). Germline V lookup: CDR1 SGHNT, CDR2 YYREEE (reference sequence). The V end was cut by 4 bases, the J end by 0 bases, with 15 bases between. The CDR3 contains 16 residues. CDR3 in amino acids: CASSPRTNPSTDTQYF. The CDR3 DNA is TGTGCCAGCAGCCCCAGGACTAACCCCAGCACAGATACGCAGTATTTT.

This clone was detected a few times. V and J are TRBV11-2 and TRBJ1-1; weak D call: TRBD1 (5 bases). Germline CDR1 SGHAT, CDR2 FQNNGV. The CDR3 covers 14 residues. Trimming shortened V by 3 bases and J by 6 bases, and 14 bases separated the two germline ends. CDR3: CASSFGQGGSEAFF. As DNA, the CDR3 is TGTGCCAGCAGCTTCGGGCAGGGAGGGTCTGAAGCTTTCTTT.

This clone was observed once. The genes are TRBV28 and TRBJ1-2; D uncertain. Germline V lookup: CDR1 MDHEN, CDR2 SYDVKM. This CDR3 is 13 amino acids long. Trimming took off 6 bases at V and 5 bases at J, with 13 bases between the two ends. The CDR3 coding sequence is TGTGCCAGCAGCCCTCCCGGAGGGTATGGCTACACCTTC. This gives the protein CASSPPGGYGYTF.

The chain carries TRBV20-1 and TRBJ1-4; D might be TRBD1 (5 bases). In germline, CDR1 is DFQATT, CDR2 SNEGSKA (reference sequence). Trimming pared 0 bases from V and 15 bases from J, leaving 11 bases between. The CDR3 extends over 11 amino acids. The CDR3 protein is CSARDRRGVFF. CDR3 in DNA: TGCAGTGCTAGAGATCGACGAGGGGTGTTTTTT.

The genes are TRBV28 and TRBJ2-7; tentatively, D is TRBD2 (6 bases). V was pared by 2 bases and J by 6 bases, with 8 bases between. The CDR3 contains 12 residues. CDR1 is MDHEN, CDR2 SYDVKM, per germline. CDR3 DNA sequence: TGTGCCAGCAGTTTAGGAGGGGCCGAGCAGTACTTC. Encoded protein: CASSLGGAEQYF.

The chain carries TRBV6-5 and TRBJ1-4, with D uncertain. This CDR3 contains 14 residues. V lost 4 bases and J 0 bases, leaving 6 bases between the germline ends. The V gene's germline CDR1 is MNHEY and CDR2 SVGAGI. DNA for the CDR3: TGTGCCAGCAGTTCCTCTTCAACTAATGAAAAACTGTTTTTT. This gives the protein CASSSSSTNEKLFF.

This rearrangement joins TRBV27 to TRBJ2-1; 7 nucleotides align to TRBD2. Unmatched junction bases numbered 7, after V lost 2 bases and J lost 6 bases. The germline gives CDR1 MNHEY, CDR2 SMNVEV (reference sequence). CDR3 size: 15 residues. CDR3 region: CASSLPGGGVNEQFF. The CDR3 DNA is TGTGCCAGCAGTTTACCTGGGGGAGGGGTCAATGAGCAGTTCTTC.

The chain joins TRBV6-1 to TRBJ2-7; TRBD2 matches 7 bases. Trimming cost V 1 base and J 4 bases; bases outside gene matches: 7. Germline loops: CDR1 MNHNS, CDR2 SASEGT. The CDR3 has 15 residues. The CDR3 is CASSEGSAGGYEQYF. CDR3 sequence (DNA): TGTGCCAGCAGTGAAGGGTCGGCCGGGGGGTACGAGCAGTACTTC.

The J gene is TRBJ1-3, the V gene TRBV5-1; D gene unclear. The CDR3 totals 13 residues. The ends were cut back, 3 bases at V and 0 bases at J, with 4 bases in the middle. CDR1 and CDR2 (germline): SGHRS, YFSETQ. CDR3 in DNA: TGCGCCAGCAGCTCCCCCTCTGGAAACACCATATATTTT. This sequence encodes CASSSPSGNTIYF.

The chain links TRBV9 to TRBJ2-1, with 7 bases aligning to TRBD2. Unmatched junction bases numbered 3, after V lost 0 bases and J lost 0 bases. Germline-derived CDR1 and CDR2 are SGDLS and YYNGEE. This CDR3 has 16 amino acids. CDR3: CASSVALAASYNEQFF. As DNA, the CDR3 is TGTGCCAGCAGCGTAGCTCTAGCGGCCTCCTACAATGAGCAGTTCTTC.

This clone came up once. The V gene is TRBV7-8, the J gene TRBJ2-1, with a weak D call TRBD2 (6 bases). Germline V gene lookup returns CDR1 SGHVS and CDR2 FQNEAQ. V shed 2 bases and J shed 8 bases, with 16 bases lying between them. The CDR3 extends over 15 amino acids. CDR3 bases: TGTGCCAGCAGCTTATGGTCCGGGAGTGGGTATGAGCAGTTCTTC. Translating gives CASSLWSGSGYEQFF. The full variable domain, its missing parts supplied by reference TRBV7-8 and TRBJ2-1, is GAGVSQSPRYKVAKRGQDVALRCDPISGHVSLFWYQQALGQGPEFLTYFQNEAQLDKSGLPSDRFFAERPEGSVSTLKIQRTQQEDSAVYLCASSLWSGSGYEQFFGPGTRLTVL.

The CDR3 DNA sequence: TGTGCCAGTAGTCCCACTAGCGGGGGCCCGGGGGGTACGCAGTATTTT. Encoded protein: CASSPTSGGPGGTQYF. J is TRBJ2-3 and V is TRBV19; TRBD2 matches 11 bases. The CDR3 sequence is 16 residues long. Per germline, CDR1 LNHDA and CDR2 SQIVND (reference sequence). V trimming: 5 bases; J trimming: 8 bases; junction bases outside the gene matches: 12.

The V call is TRBV6-6, the J call TRBJ2-2; maybe TRBD2 (5 bases). The V and J ends lost 7 bases and 3 bases respectively, with 9 bases between them. The CDR3 contains 13 residues. Germline values: CDR1 MNHNY, CDR2 SVGAGI (reference sequence). CDR3 protein: CASTLGDTGELFF. In DNA form, the CDR3 reads TGTGCCAGCACCCTCGGGGACACCGGGGAGCTGTTTTTT.